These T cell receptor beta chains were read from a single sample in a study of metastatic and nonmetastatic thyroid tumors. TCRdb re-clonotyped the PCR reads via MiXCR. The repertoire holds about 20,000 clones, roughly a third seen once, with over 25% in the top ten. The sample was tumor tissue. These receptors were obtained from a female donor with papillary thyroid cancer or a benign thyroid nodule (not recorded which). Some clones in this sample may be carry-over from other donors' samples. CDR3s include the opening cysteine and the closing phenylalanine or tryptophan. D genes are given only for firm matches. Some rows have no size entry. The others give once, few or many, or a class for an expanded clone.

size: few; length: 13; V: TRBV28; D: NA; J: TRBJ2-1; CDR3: CASSLSWVDEQFF; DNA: TGTGCCAGCAGTCTCTCTTGGGTGGATGAGCAGTTCTTC
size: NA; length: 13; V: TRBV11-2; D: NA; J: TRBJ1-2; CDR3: CASSVGQGTDHTF; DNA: NA
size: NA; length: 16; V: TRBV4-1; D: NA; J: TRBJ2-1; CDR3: CASSQEGANAYNEQFF; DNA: TGCGCCAGCAGCCAAGAAGGAGCGAATGCCTACAATGAGCAGTTCTTC
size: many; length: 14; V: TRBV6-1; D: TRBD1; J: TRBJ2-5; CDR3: CASSERGQEETQYF; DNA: TGTGCCAGCAGTGAAAGGGGACAGGAAGAGACCCAGTACTTC
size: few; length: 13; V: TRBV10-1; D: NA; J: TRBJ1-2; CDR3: CASSESAGYGYTF; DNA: TGCGCCAGCAGTGAGTCGGCAGGGTATGGCTACACCTTC
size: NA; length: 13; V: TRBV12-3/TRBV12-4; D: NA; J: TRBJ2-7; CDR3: CASSLREAREQYF; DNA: TGTGCCAGCAGTCTCAGGGAAGCGAGGGAGCAGTACTTC
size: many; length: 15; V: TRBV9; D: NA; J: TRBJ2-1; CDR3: CASSYSGVSYNEQFF; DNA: TGTGCCAGCAGCTACTCGGGAGTTTCCTACAATGAGCAGTTCTTC
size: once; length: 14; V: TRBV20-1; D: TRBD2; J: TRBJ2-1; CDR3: CSAGLGGSYNEQFF; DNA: TGCAGTGCTGGACTCGGGGGGTCCTACAATGAGCAGTTCTTC
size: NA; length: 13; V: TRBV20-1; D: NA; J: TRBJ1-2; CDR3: CSASGPANYGYTF; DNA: TGCAGTGCTAGTGGCCCTGCTAACTATGGCTACACCTTC
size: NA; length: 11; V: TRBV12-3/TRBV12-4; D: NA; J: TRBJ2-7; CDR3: CASASVFEQYF; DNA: TGTGCCAGCGCCAGTGTCTTCGAGCAGTACTTC
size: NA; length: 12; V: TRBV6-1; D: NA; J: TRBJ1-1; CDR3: CASSRTNTEAFF; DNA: TGTGCCAGCAGCCGGACAAACACTGAAGCTTTCTTT
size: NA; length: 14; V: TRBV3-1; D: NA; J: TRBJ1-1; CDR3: CASSKGQTNTEAFF; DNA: TGTGCCAGCAGCAAGGGGCAGACGAACACTGAAGCTTTCTTT
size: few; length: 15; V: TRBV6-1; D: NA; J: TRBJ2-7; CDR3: CASSEISGGPYEQYF; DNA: TGTGCCAGCAGTGAAATATCCGGAGGGCCCTACGAGCAGTACTTC
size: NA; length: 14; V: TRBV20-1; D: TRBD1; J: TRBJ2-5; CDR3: CSAPADRGRGTQYF; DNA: TGCAGTGCCCCTGCGGACAGGGGGCGCGGGACCCAGTACTTC
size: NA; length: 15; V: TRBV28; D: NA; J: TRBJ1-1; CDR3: CASSFAMTGNTEAFF; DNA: TGTGCCAGCAGTTTCGCGATGACAGGGAACACTGAAGCTTTCTTT
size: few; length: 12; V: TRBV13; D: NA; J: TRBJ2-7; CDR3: CASSLGSYEQYF; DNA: TGTGCCAGCAGCTTAGGGTCCTACGAGCAGTACTTC
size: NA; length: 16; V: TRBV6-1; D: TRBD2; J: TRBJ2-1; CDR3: CAGSWLAGGFNAEQFF; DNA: TGTGCCGGCAGTTGGCTAGCGGGAGGTTTTAATGCTGAGCAGTTCTTC
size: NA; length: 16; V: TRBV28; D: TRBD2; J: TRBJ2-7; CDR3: CASSLELAGEDCEQYF; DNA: TGTGCCAGCAGTTTAGAGCTAGCGGGGGAAGACTGCGAGCAGTACTTC
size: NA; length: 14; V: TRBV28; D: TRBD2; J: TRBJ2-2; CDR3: CASSRTSASGELFF; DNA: TGTGCCAGCAGTCGGACTAGCGCCTCCGGGGAGCTGTTTTTT
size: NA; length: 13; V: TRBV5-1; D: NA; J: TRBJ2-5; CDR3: CASSSLGQETQYF; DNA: TGCGCCAGCAGCTCATTGGGCCAAGAGACCCAGTACTTC
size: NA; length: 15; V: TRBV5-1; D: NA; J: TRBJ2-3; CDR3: CASSLGGSRADTQYF; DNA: TGCGCCAGCAGCTTGGGCGGTAGCCGCGCAGATACGCAGTATTTT
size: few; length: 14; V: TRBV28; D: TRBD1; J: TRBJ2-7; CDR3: CASSDDRGLYEQYF; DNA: TGTGCCAGCAGCGACGACAGGGGACTTTACGAGCAGTACTTC
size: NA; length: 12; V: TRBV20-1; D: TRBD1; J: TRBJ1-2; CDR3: CSAAGQGNGYTF; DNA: TGCAGTGCGGCCGGACAGGGTAATGGCTACACCTTC
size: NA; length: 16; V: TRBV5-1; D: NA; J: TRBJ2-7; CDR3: CASSLGMVAGLSEQYF; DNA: TGCGCCAGCAGCTTGGGGATGGTTGCGGGACTCTCGGAGCAGTACTTC
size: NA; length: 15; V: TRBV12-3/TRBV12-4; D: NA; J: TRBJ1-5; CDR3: CASMITGKDNQPQHF; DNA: TGTGCCAGCATGATTACAGGGAAGGACAATCAGCCCCAGCATTTT
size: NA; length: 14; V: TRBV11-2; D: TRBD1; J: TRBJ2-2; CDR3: CASSTDRELGELFF; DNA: TGTGCCAGCAGCACGGACAGGGAGCTCGGGGAGCTGTTTTTT
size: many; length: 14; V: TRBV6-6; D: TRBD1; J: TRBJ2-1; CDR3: CASSYPGTGNEQFF; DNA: TGTGCCAGCAGTTACCCCGGGACAGGGAATGAGCAGTTCTTC
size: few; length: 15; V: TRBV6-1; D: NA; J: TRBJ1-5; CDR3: CATDKKGYSNQPQHF; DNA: TGTGCCACCGACAAAAAAGGATATAGCAATCAGCCCCAGCATTTT
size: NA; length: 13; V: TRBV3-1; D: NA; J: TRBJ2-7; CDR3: CASSLREGDEQYF; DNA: TGTGCCAGCAGCCTCAGAGAGGGAGACGAGCAGTACTTC
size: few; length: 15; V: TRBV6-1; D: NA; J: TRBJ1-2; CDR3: CASQTGPRSNYGYTF; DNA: TGTGCCAGCCAGACCGGACCGCGAAGTAACTATGGCTACACCTTC
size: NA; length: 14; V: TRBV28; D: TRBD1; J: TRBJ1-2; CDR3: CASSTHGQGKGYTF; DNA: TGTGCCAGCAGTACACACGGACAGGGTAAAGGCTACACCTTC
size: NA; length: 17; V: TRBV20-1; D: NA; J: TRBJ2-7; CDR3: CSARDSLVGAFSYEQYF; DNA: TGCAGTGCTAGAGATAGCCTTGTTGGGGCCTTCTCCTACGAGCAGTACTTC
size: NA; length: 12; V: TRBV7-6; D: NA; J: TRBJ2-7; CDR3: CASSFNSYEQYF; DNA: TGTGCCAGCAGCTTTAACTCCTACGAGCAGTACTTC
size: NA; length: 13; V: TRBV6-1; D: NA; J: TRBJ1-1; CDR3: CASSVPPGAEAFF; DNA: TGTGCCAGCAGTGTTCCACCGGGGGCTGAAGCTTTCTTT
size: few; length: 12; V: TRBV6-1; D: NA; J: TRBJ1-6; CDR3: CAAGSYNSPLHF; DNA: TGTGCCGCGGGCTCCTATAATTCACCCCTCCACTTT
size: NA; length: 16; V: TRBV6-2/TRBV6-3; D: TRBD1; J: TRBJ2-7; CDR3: CASSYLGTGIPYEQYF; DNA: TGTGCCAGCAGTTACCTCGGGACAGGGATTCCCTACGAGCAGTACTTC
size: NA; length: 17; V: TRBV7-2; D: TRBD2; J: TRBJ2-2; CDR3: CASSLALSAGAPGELFF; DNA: TGTGCCAGCAGCTTAGCGCTGTCGGCGGGAGCCCCCGGGGAGCTGTTTTTT
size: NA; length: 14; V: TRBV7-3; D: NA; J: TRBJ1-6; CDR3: CASSLSGGDSPLHF; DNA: TGTGCCAGCAGCTTATCGGGGGGCGATTCACCCCTCCACTTT
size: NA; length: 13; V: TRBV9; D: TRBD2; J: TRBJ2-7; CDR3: CASTGLATYEQYF; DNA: TGTGCCAGCACAGGACTAGCGACATACGAGCAGTACTTC
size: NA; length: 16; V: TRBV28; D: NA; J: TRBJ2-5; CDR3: CASSLLAGYFQETQYF; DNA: TGTGCCAGCAGTTTATTGGCAGGCTATTTTCAAGAGACCCAGTACTTC
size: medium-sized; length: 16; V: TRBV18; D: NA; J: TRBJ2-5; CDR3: CASSRADMGFVSAQYF; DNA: TGTGCCAGCTCAAGAGCGGACATGGGGTTTGTGAGTGCCCAGTACTTC
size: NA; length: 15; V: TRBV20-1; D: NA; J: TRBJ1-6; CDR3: CSARDQRVGGSPLHF; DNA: TGCAGTGCTAGAGATCAAAGGGTGGGTGGTTCACCCCTCCACTTT
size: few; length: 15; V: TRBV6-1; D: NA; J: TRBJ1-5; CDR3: CASGTGRVRNQPQHF; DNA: TGTGCCAGCGGGACGGGGAGGGTACGGAATCAGCCCCAGCATTTT
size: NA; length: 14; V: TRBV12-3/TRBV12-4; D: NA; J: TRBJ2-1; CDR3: CASSAGYLGGEQFF; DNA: TGTGCCAGCAGTGCCGGCTACTTGGGAGGTGAGCAGTTCTTC
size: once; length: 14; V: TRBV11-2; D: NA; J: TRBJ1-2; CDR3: CASSLDGGLYGYTF; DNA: TGTGCCAGCAGCTTAGACGGGGGGCTGTATGGCTACACCTTC
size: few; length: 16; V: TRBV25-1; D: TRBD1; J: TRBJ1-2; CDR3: CASSEILGTDTRGYTF; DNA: TGTGCCAGCAGTGAGATATTGGGGACAGACACAAGAGGCTACACCTTC